Shown below are 10 T cell receptor beta chains from a single sample sequenced in a study of cytomegalovirus exposure and HLA in healthy donors. Both 60 Vbeta primers and 13 Jbeta primers went into the PCR. Generated by immunoSEQ multiplex PCR, the TCRdb table keeps only in-frame clones and is missing some. The profile shows roughly 130,000 clones, approximately 80% of them singletons. Input material: PBMCs. These receptors came from a male donor in good health and CMV-seropositive.

In this sample, this clone turned up once. The V gene is TRBV7-9, the J gene TRBJ2-6; 10 bases line up with TRBD2. The CDR3 is made up of 19 amino acids. Germline lookup yields CDR1 SEHNR and CDR2 FQNEAQ (reference sequence). Trimming cost V 0 bases and J 0 bases; bases outside gene matches: 5. CDR3 protein: CASSLALASGSSGANVLTF. In DNA form, the CDR3 reads TGTGCCAGCAGCTTAGCGCTTGCTAGCGGGAGCTCTGGGGCCAACGTCCTGACTTTC.

This clone was counted between two and nine times. The chain recombines TRBV28 with TRBJ2-3; 10 bases are shared with TRBD1. V lost 3 bases, J lost 2 bases, and 2 bases stayed unmatched. This CDR3 has 15 amino acids. CDR1 and CDR2 (germline): MDHEN, SYDVKM. For the CDR3, the DNA is TGTGCCAGCAGTTTGACAGGGGGCCTCACAGATACGCAGTATTTT. Translating gives CASSLTGGLTDTQYF.

The rearrangement links TRBV27 to TRBJ2-5, with unresolved D. Trimming cost V 3 bases and J 1 base, with 6 bases left between them. Germline V gene sequence: CDR1 MNHEY, CDR2 SMNVEV (reference sequence). This CDR3 has 13 amino acids. In DNA, the CDR3 is TGTGCCAGCAGTTTTAGCATCCAAGAGACCCAGTACTTC. Protein sequence: CASSFSIQETQYF.

The CDR3 protein is CASSWIDREYNEQFF. CDR3 bases: TGTGCCAGCAGTTGGATAGATAGGGAGTACAATGAGCAGTTCTTC. V and J are TRBV27 and TRBJ2-1; tentative D call: TRBD2 (5 bases). The CDR3 runs 15 residues. Germline lookup yields CDR1 MNHEY and CDR2 SMNVEV (reference sequence). The V end lost 4 bases, the J end lost 4 bases, and 14 bases lay between the germline ends.

V is TRBV11-3 and J is TRBJ2-1, with 8 bases aligning to TRBD2. The CDR3 is made up of 16 amino acids. V trimming: 1 base; J trimming: 4 bases; junction bases outside the gene matches: 6. CDR1 and CDR2 from the germline V gene are SGHNT and YENEEA. CDR3 nucleotides: TGTGCCAGCAGCTTAGCCGGGACTAGAGTTTACAATGAGCAGTTCTTC. This encodes CASSLAGTRVYNEQFF.

The chain is built from TRBV29-1 and TRBJ1-1, with D maybe TRBD1 (6 bases). This CDR3 comprises 10 residues. The germline V gene has CDR1 SQVTM and CDR2 ANQGSEA. The V and J ends lost 7 bases and 7 bases respectively, with 10 bases between them. The CDR3 region has the DNA TGCAGCGCAGAACAGGGTGAAGCTTTCTTT. Translating gives CSAEQGEAFF.

V usage is TRBV2 and J usage is TRBJ1-5; TRBD1 matches at 9 bases. J lost 0 bases, V lost 6 bases, and 6 bases had no gene match. Germline CDR1 SNHLY, CDR2 FYNNEI. The CDR3 has 16 residues. CDR3 sequence: CASRGTGIYSNQPQHF. DNA of the CDR3: TGTGCCAGCAGAGGGACAGGGATTTATAGCAATCAGCCCCAGCATTTT.

The rearrangement uses TRBV5-4 and TRBJ2-1; maybe TRBD1 (5 bases). Trimming removed 0 bases at V and 5 bases at J, with 12 bases between. This CDR3 is built from 15 residues. The germline CDR1 and CDR2 sequences are SGHNT and YYREEE (reference sequence). This CDR3 is CASSLDMGRNNEQFF. The CDR3 DNA is TGTGCCAGCAGCTTGGATATGGGGCGCAACAATGAGCAGTTCTTC.

V usage is TRBV30 and J usage is TRBJ2-3; D unresolved. CDR3 length: 14 residues. Germline values: CDR1 GTSNPN, CDR2 SVGIG (reference sequence). Trimming took 1 base from V and 3 from J, leaving 11 bases between them. CDR3 DNA: TGTGCCTGGAGTGCCAACAGTCTAACAGATACGCAGTATTTT. This codes for CAWSANSLTDTQYF.

This clone has just a few counts. The genes are TRBV2 and TRBJ2-5; possibly TRBD2 for D (6 bases). The CDR3 consists of 15 residues. Germline CDR1 reads SNHLY; CDR2 reads FYNNEI. V dropped 6 bases and J dropped 2 bases, with 16 bases sitting between them. The chain's CDR3 is CASSLLAELQETQYF. CDR3 nucleotide sequence: TGTGCCAGCAGCCTATTAGCGGAGTTACAAGAGACCCAGTACTTC.